The rows below give T cell receptor beta chains drawn from one sample of a study of metastatic and nonmetastatic thyroid tumors. TCRdb re-processed the PCR reads through MiXCR. The sample lists 22,000 or so clones; 36% were seen once. The specimen was blood. These receptors originate from a male donor with papillary thyroid cancer or a benign thyroid nodule (not recorded which). Some clones in this sample may be carry-over from other donors' samples. Each CDR3 is given with its conserved first and last residue. The D gene is left open where the match is weak. Clone size appears in some rows only: once, few, many, or a class for an expanded clone.

>TRBJ2-7|NA|TRBV20-1|NA
CSARSAGQRIHEQYF
TGCAGTGCTAGATCAGCGGGACAGCGAATTCACGAGCAGTACTTC
>TRBJ2-7|TRBD2|TRBV5-1|NA
CASSPGTSGRASPYEQYF
TGCGCCAGCAGCCCGGGGACTAGCGGGAGGGCCTCCCCCTATGAGCAGTACTTC
>TRBJ2-1|TRBD2|TRBV6-1|few
CASSRLAGEYNEQFF
TGTGCCAGCAGTCGACTAGCGGGGGAATACAATGAGCAGTTCTTC
>TRBJ2-5|NA|TRBV6-1|few
CASSEETVTTRETQYF
TGTGCCAGCAGTGAGGAGACAGTAACCACACGGGAGACCCAGTACTTC
>TRBJ1-3|NA|TRBV6-1|few
CASSEVGVSGNTIYF
TGTGCCAGCAGTGAAGTTGGGGTTTCTGGAAACACCATATATTTT
>TRBJ2-5|TRBD2|TRBV30|once
CACTSVLAGPPETQYF
TGTGCCTGTACTTCGGTACTAGCGGGACCTCCGGAGACCCAGTACTTC
>TRBJ2-3|NA|TRBV20-1|NA
CSAIPPSISTDTQYF
TGCAGTGCTATTCCCCCGTCGATTAGCACAGATACGCAGTATTTT
>TRBJ1-3|TRBD1|TRBV7-8|many
CASSQDRANTIYF
TGTGCCAGCAGCCAGGACAGGGCAAACACCATATATTTT
>TRBJ1-1|TRBD1|TRBV6-2/TRBV6-3|NA
CASRKTGGRAEAFF
TGTGCCAGCAGAAAGACAGGGGGAAGGGCTGAAGCTTTCTTT
>TRBJ2-2|NA|TRBV27|NA
CASSLKRGRRAGELFF
TGTGCCAGCAGTTTAAAGCGAGGCCGACGGGCCGGGGAGCTGTTTTTC
>TRBJ2-5|NA|TRBV20-1|NA
CSAGATLTLETQYF
TGCAGTGCTGGGGCCACCCTGACACTGGAGACCCAGTACTTC
>TRBJ2-1|NA|TRBV20-1|medium-sized
CSASGNLNEQFF
TGCAGTGCTAGCGGGAACCTTAATGAGCAGTTCTTC
>TRBJ2-1|TRBD1|TRBV19|many
CASSTGGPPGNLFF
TGTGCCAGTAGTACAGGGGGACCGCCGGGTAATTTGTTCTTC
>TRBJ1-1|TRBD1|TRBV6-1|few
CASSDVTGAAFF
TGTGCCAGCAGTGACGTGACAGGGGCCGCTTTCTTT
>TRBJ2-1|TRBD2|TRBV5-1|NA
CASSLTGTSGSPYNEQFF
TGCGCCAGCAGCTTAACCGGGACTAGCGGGAGTCCCTACAATGAGCAGTTCTTC
>TRBJ1-1|NA|TRBV28|few
CASSFIGGGRTEAFF
TGTGCCAGCAGTTTTATCGGGGGAGGGCGCACTGAAGCTTTCTTT
>TRBJ1-6|TRBD1|TRBV6-1|NA
CASGKQGEGDSPLHF
TGTGCCAGCGGCAAACAGGGGGAAGGCGATTCACCCCTCCACTTT
>TRBJ2-1|TRBD1|TRBV11-2|NA
CASSLRDRGSYNEQFF
TGTGCCAGCAGCTTACGGGACAGGGGGTCCTACAATGAGCAGTTCTTC
>TRBJ2-3|TRBD2|TRBV27|NA
CASSSLLAGSTDTQYF
TGTGCCAGCAGTTCTCTACTAGCGGGAAGCACAGATACGCAGTATTTT
>TRBJ2-6|NA|TRBV4-2|NA
CASSQERDSGANVLTF
TGTGCCAGCAGCCAAGAAAGGGACTCTGGGGCCAACGTCCTGACTTTC
>TRBJ2-3|TRBD1|TRBV2|few
CASSTTGTTDTQYF
TGTGCCAGCAGTACGACAGGGACCACAGATACGCAGTATTTT
>TRBJ2-1|NA|TRBV6-1|NA
CASRFGLEQFF
TGTGCCAGCAGGTTTGGCCTTGAGCAGTTCTTC
>TRBJ2-7|TRBD2|TRBV20-1|once
CSARDLSSGSHEQYF
TGCAGTGCTAGAGATCTGTCGAGCGGGAGTCACGAGCAGTACTTC
>TRBJ2-7|TRBD1|TRBV28|few
CASRKDRVSSYEQYF
TGTGCCAGCAGAAAAGACAGGGTCAGCTCCTACGAGCAGTACTTC